Below, 22 T cell receptor beta chains from the same sample are listed, as sequenced in a study of radiotherapy plus CTLA-4 blockade in lung cancer. Method: immunoSEQ multiplex PCR; TCRdb's copy keeps in-frame clones and lacks some. The data hold 60,000 to 70,000 clones, with 70% to 85% observed a single time. The starting material was peripheral blood, obtained from a patient treated with radiotherapy plus ipilimumab. Every receptor here comes from a human donor with non-small cell lung cancer who had a complete response to radiotherapy plus ipilimumab.

The J gene is TRBJ2-3, the V gene TRBV10-1; possibly TRBD1 for D (6 bases). CDR3 length equals 14 residues. Trimming stripped 5 bases from V and 0 bases from J, with 9 bases between. CDR1 is WNHNN and CDR2 is SYGVQD in the germline V gene (reference sequence). This CDR3 is CASSMGTSTDTQYF. The CDR3 DNA sequence: TGCGCCAGCAGTATGGGGACAAGCACAGATACGCAGTATTTT.

The rearrangement joins TRBV9 to TRBJ1-6; D might be TRBD1 (6 bases). CDR3 length: 15 amino acids. V lost 3 bases, J lost 6 bases, and 13 bases lay in between. The germline V gene has CDR1 SGDLS and CDR2 YYNGEE. Here the CDR3 reads CASSGVTGFNSPLHF. As DNA, the CDR3 is TGTGCCAGCAGCGGAGTGACAGGATTTAATTCACCCCTCCACTTT.

The V and J genes are TRBV7-2 and TRBJ2-7; the match to TRBD1 covers 7 bases. This CDR3 spans 14 amino acids. The germline gives CDR1 SGHTA, CDR2 FQGNSA. J was trimmed by 0 bases and V by 3 bases; bases with no gene match: 2. For the CDR3, the DNA is TGTGCCAGCAGCTTTAGACAGGGCTCCTACGAGCAGTACTTC. Protein product: CASSFRQGSYEQYF.

This clone came up once. The rearrangement uses TRBV5-1 and TRBJ2-1, with 9 positions matching TRBD2. From germline, CDR1 is SGHRS and CDR2 YFSETQ. V shed 3 bases, J shed 4 bases, and the junction held 2 bases outside the gene matches. The CDR3 is 14 amino acids. In nucleotides, the CDR3 is TGCGCCAGCAGCTCGACTAGCGGATACAATGAGCAGTTCTTC. Protein sequence: CASSSTSGYNEQFF.

The chain is built from TRBV7-8 and TRBJ2-5, with 8 bases lining up with TRBD1. Judging by the DNA end, TRBJ2-7 fits better; the J call may be wrong. Germline CDR1 SGHVS, CDR2 FQNEAQ. The CDR3 is made up of 14 amino acids. In nucleotides, the CDR3 is TGTGCCAGCAGCTCCCGGACAGGGAGTAACGAGCAGTACTTC. Residues: CASSSRTGSNEQYF.

The chain links TRBV5-1 to TRBJ2-6; D might be TRBD2 (6 bases). The CDR3 is made up of 16 amino acids. Trimming took 0 bases from V and 3 from J, leaving 10 bases between them. CDR1 and CDR2 (germline): SGHRS, YFSETQ. CDR3 amino acids: CASSLELAGGANVLTF. CDR3 nucleotide sequence: TGCGCCAGCAGCTTGGAACTAGCAGGTGGGGCCAACGTCCTGACTTTC.

The J gene is TRBJ2-7, the V gene TRBV7-8; 8 positions match TRBD1. The CDR3 is 16 residues long. Germline lookup yields CDR1 SGHVS and CDR2 FQNEAQ. Trimming at V came to 5 bases and at J to 4 bases, leaving 13 bases not matched to a gene. CDR3 sequence (DNA): TGTGCCAGCAGCCCCACTCGAGGACAGGGTGGGTACGAGCAGTACGTC. Translated: CASSPTRGQGGYEQYV.

This clone was recorded only once. The chain couples TRBV6-1 to TRBJ2-3, with 7 bases identical to TRBD1. Germline trimming cut 2 bases from V and 14 bases from J; bases unmatched to any gene: 4. Germline loops: CDR1 MNHNS, CDR2 SASEGT. This CDR3 has 11 amino acids. The DNA of the CDR3 is TGTGCCAGCAGTGAAACAGGGGCCCGGTATTTT. This sequence encodes CASSETGARYF.

J is TRBJ1-5 and V is TRBV2; weak D call: TRBD1 (6 bases). Germline assignment: CDR1 SNHLY and CDR2 FYNNEI. Trimming cost V 5 bases and J 5 bases, with 13 bases left between them. The CDR3 totals 14 residues. CDR3 sequence: CASSTDSAHQPQHF. The CDR3 coding sequence is TGTGCCAGCAGTACGGACAGTGCTCATCAGCCCCAGCATTTT.

This chain joins TRBV2 and TRBJ2-1, with 10 nucleotides matching TRBD2. The V gene end was trimmed by 5 bases and the J gene end by 6 bases; junction bases not matched to a gene: 16. Germline CDR1 and CDR2: SNHLY and FYNNEI. This CDR3 is built from 18 residues. The DNA of the CDR3 is TGTGCCAGCAGTAGGGCTGGGGCTAGCGGGAGCTCCCTCAATGAGCAGTTCTTC. It specifies CASSRAGASGSSLNEQFF.

This clone was detected only a few times. The V and J genes are TRBV7-9 and TRBJ2-1, with D perhaps being TRBD1 or TRBD2 (7 bases each). The CDR3 is made up of 13 amino acids. From germline, CDR1 is SEHNR and CDR2 FQNEAQ (reference sequence). The germline V and J ends were trimmed by 5 bases and 13 bases, with 18 bases remaining between them. DNA for the CDR3: TGTGCCAGCAGCCGCCAGGGGGGGGTTACTCAGTTCTTC. It codes for CASSRQGGVTQFF.

This chain joins TRBV4-3 and TRBJ2-2; D is undetermined. Trimming cost V 0 bases and J 3 bases, with 8 bases left between them. Germline lookup yields CDR1 LGHNA and CDR2 YSLEER. CDR3 length: 15 residues. CDR3 region: CASSQEFGDTGELFF. The CDR3 DNA is TGCGCCAGCAGCCAAGAATTTGGGGACACCGGGGAGCTGTTTTTT.

The V call is TRBV5-5, the J call TRBJ1-1; 7 bases fit TRBD1. The CDR3 covers 14 residues. Germline CDR1 and CDR2: SGHKS and YYEKEE (reference sequence). The V gene end was trimmed by 4 bases and the J gene end by 10 bases; junction bases not matched to a gene: 13. The CDR3 DNA sequence: TGTGCCAGCAGCAAGGAGGGGGCTCCCGAGGGAGCTTTCTTT. Residues: CASSKEGAPEGAFF.

This clone was found a few times. The J gene is TRBJ2-2, the V gene TRBV5-4, with D maybe TRBD1 (5 bases). Trimming cost V 2 bases and J 3 bases, with 8 bases left between them. The CDR3 length is 14 residues. Germline lookup yields CDR1 SGHNT and CDR2 YYREEE (reference sequence). CDR3 bases: TGTGCCAGCAGCTTACTGACAGACACCGGGGAGCTGTTTTTT. Amino acids: CASSLLTDTGELFF.

The J gene is TRBJ2-5, the V gene TRBV19, with D unclear. Germline-derived CDR1 and CDR2 are LNHDA and SQIVND (reference sequence). The CDR3 runs to 13 residues. The germline V and J ends were trimmed by 4 bases and 2 bases, with 8 bases remaining between them. The CDR3 DNA reads as TGTGCCAGTAGTACCAGGCAACAAGAGACCCAGTACTTC. Protein: CASSTRQQETQYF.

In its sample, this clone was seen once. The chain recombines TRBV7-2 with TRBJ1-1; no reliable D call. The length of the CDR3 is 13 residues. Trimming pared 5 bases from V and 3 bases from J, leaving 10 bases between. Germline CDR1 is SGHTA and CDR2 is FQGNSA. CDR3 residues: CASSPGLYTEAFF. The CDR3 coding sequence is TGTGCCAGCAGCCCTGGTTTATACACTGAAGCTTTCTTT.

The DNA for the CDR3 is TGTGCCAGCAGCTTAATGGAGAACACTGAAGCTTTCTTT. Protein: CASSLMENTEAFF. The genes are TRBV7-6 and TRBJ1-1; no firm D call. Trimming removed 2 bases from V and 1 base from J, with 5 bases in between. CDR1 and CDR2 from the germline V gene are SGHVS and FNYEAQ. CDR3 length: 13 amino acids. Full variable domain (missing parts from reference TRBV7-6 and TRBJ1-1): GAGVSQSPRYKVTKRGQDVALRCDPISGHVSLYWYRQALGQGPEFLTYFNYEAQQDKSGLPNDRFSAERPEGSISTLTIQRTEQRDSAMYRCASSLMENTEAFFGQGTRLTVV.

The V and J genes are TRBV29-1 and TRBJ1-1; D possibly corresponds to TRBD1 (5 bases). The germline CDR1 and CDR2 sequences are SQVTM and ANQGSEA. This CDR3 has 12 residues. The V end was cut by 5 bases, the J end by 5 bases, with 12 bases between. The CDR3 region has the DNA TGCAGCGTTCAGGGCGGGCGAACTGAAGCTTTCTTT. It specifies CSVQGGRTEAFF.

In its sample, this clone was seen a few times. The gene calls are TRBV11-2 and TRBJ1-2, with TRBD1 as a possible D gene (5 bases). The CDR3 covers 12 residues. Germline V gene data show CDR1 as SGHAT and CDR2 as FQNNGV. Trimming stripped 4 bases from V and 5 bases from J, with 8 bases between. The CDR3 spells CASSSPGYGYTF. The DNA for the CDR3 is TGTGCCAGCAGCTCTCCAGGGTATGGCTACACCTTC. The full variable domain, its missing parts supplied by reference TRBV11-2 and TRBJ1-2, is EAGVAQSPRYKIIEKRQSVAFWCNPISGHATLYWYQQILGQGPKLLIQFQNNGVVDDSQLPKDRFSAERLKGVDSTLKIQPAKLEDSAVYLCASSSPGYGYTFGSGTRLTVV.

This chain uses TRBV28 with TRBJ2-7; 7 bases match TRBD2. This CDR3 comprises 13 residues. Germline V gives CDR1 MDHEN, CDR2 SYDVKM. The V and J ends lost 6 bases and 7 bases, in that order; junction bases with no gene match: 9. DNA for the CDR3: TGTGCCAGCAGGAAAACCTTCGGGGGGGAGCAGTACGTC. Translated: CASRKTFGGEQYV.

The chain uses TRBV6-6 and TRBJ1-2; D might be TRBD1 (6 bases). This CDR3 contains 12 residues. CDR1 and CDR2 from the germline V gene are MNHNY and SVGAGI (reference sequence). V lost 8 bases and J lost 6, with 13 bases in between. The CDR3 here is CASQGGGDGYTF. CDR3 bases: TGTGCCAGCCAAGGGGGAGGCGATGGCTACACCTTC.

Concerning this clone: One end of the junction is discordant with germline, which a read error may explain. Other DNA sequences in the same sample also yield this CDR3. V gene TRBV7-2 combines with J gene TRBJ1-5, with D unclear. This CDR3 contains 15 residues. Germline CDR1 SGHTA, CDR2 FQGNSA. The CDR3 loop is CASSLWPESNQPQHF. In nucleotides, the CDR3 is TGTGCCAGCAGCTTATGGCCCGAAAGCAATCAACCCCAGCATTTT.